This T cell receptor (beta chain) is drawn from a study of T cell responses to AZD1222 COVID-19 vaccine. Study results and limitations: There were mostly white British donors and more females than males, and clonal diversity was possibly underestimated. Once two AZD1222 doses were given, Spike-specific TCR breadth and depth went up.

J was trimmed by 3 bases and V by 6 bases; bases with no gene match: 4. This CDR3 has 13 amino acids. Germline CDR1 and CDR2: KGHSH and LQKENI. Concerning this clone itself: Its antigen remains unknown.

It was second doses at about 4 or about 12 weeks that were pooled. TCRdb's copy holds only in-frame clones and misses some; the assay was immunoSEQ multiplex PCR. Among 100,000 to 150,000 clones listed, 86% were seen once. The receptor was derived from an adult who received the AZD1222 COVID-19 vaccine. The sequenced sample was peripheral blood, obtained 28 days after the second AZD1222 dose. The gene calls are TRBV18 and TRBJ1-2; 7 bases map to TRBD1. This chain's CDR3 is CASSPGQDYGYTF. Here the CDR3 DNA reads TGTGCCAGCTCCCCAGGACAGGACTATGGCTACACCTTC.